This T cell receptor (beta chain) stems from a study of patients and donors after allogeneic stem cell transplantation. One entry per CDR3 protein, called by TCRdb with MiXCR from the RT-PCR reads. In the table there are approximately 250,000 distinct CDR3 sequences, about 14% of which are singletons. This CDR3 has 15 amino acids. J gave up 5 bases and V 4 bases, and 8 bases lay outside the gene matches. Germline V gene data show CDR1 as LGHDT and CDR2 as YNNKEL (reference sequence). Material: blood, either unsorted or a sorted T cell fraction (not recorded which). The V and J genes are TRBV3-1 and TRBJ2-5; TRBD1 matches 9 bases. This receptor was identified in a human donor who was either an allogeneic HSCT recipient or a stem cell or donor lymphocyte infusion donor (not recorded which). It is not recorded whose cells these are; they may come from a transplant donor. The CDR3 nucleotides are TGTGCCAGCAGCCTTACAGGGGGCTCGGGTGAGACCCAGTACTTC. Its protein product is CASSLTGGSGETQYF.